These T cell receptor beta chains were read from a single sample in a study of blood T cell repertoires in COVID-19. Some clones are missing from TCRdb's copy, which holds only in-frame ones; the method was immunoSEQ multiplex PCR. This sample carries under 300,000 clones, over 75% of them seen once, and the ten largest clones take more than 1.5%. The material sequenced was peripheral blood. These receptors were taken from a man aged 25 to 45 who had recovered from COVID-19. The CDR3 runs from the conserved cysteine through the conserved F or W. The D gene is left open where the match is weak. Size values are once, few and many counts, or a class for expanded clones, and some rows have none.

>TRBJ2-1|TRBV19|TRBD1|-
CATTGSRTGSYNEQFF
TGTGCCACCACCGGTTCACGGACAGGCTCCTACAATGAGCAGTTCTTC
>TRBJ2-7|TRBV4-2|-|-
CASSQAGLAYEQYF
TGTGCCAGCAGCCAGGCCGGACTTGCCTACGAGCAGTACTTC
>TRBJ1-3|TRBV2|-|few
CASRFPGDRGGDTIYF
TGTGCCAGCAGGTTCCCGGGGGATCGGGGAGGAGACACCATATATTTT
>TRBJ2-1|TRBV19|-|-
CASSISLSSYNEQFF
TGTGCCAGTAGTATTTCCCTGAGCTCCTACAATGAGCAGTTCTTC
>TRBJ1-1|TRBV27|-|-
CASSLYTDTEAFF
TGTGCCAGCAGCTTATATACGGACACTGAAGCTTTCTTT
>TRBJ2-2|TRBV27|-|-
CASSFGPPDSGTGELFF
TGTGCCAGCAGTTTTGGCCCTCCGGACTCCGGCACCGGGGAGCTGTTTTTT
>TRBJ2-7|TRBV7-8|-|-
CASRPLESSYEQYF
TGTGCCAGCCGGCCCCTGGAGAGCTCCTACGAGCAGTACTTC
>TRBJ1-3|TRBV3-1/TRBV3-2|TRBD1|-
CASTQQGHRNTIYF
TGTGCCAGCACGCAACAGGGGCACCGAAACACCATATATTTT
>TRBJ1-5|TRBV7-9|TRBD1|-
CASSFATGVWGSNQPQHF
TGTGCCAGCAGCTTCGCGACAGGGGTCTGGGGGAGCAATCAGCCCCAGCATTTT
>TRBJ2-2|TRBV4-1|-|-
CASSHPLSGLNTGELFF
TGCGCCAGCAGCCACCCCCTGAGCGGGCTGAACACCGGGGAGCTGTTTTTT
>TRBJ2-1|TRBV10-1|TRBD2|-
CASSEGLAFGNEQFF
TGCGCCAGCAGTGAGGGACTAGCGTTCGGCAATGAGCAGTTCTTC
>TRBJ2-5|TRBV29-1|-|-
CSVDRSSGGETQYF
TGCAGCGTTGATAGGTCATCCGGGGGAGAGACCCAGTACTTC
>TRBJ2-1|TRBV7-8|-|-
CASSLGWGKGDEQFF
TGTGCCAGCAGCTTAGGTTGGGGGAAGGGGGATGAGCAGTTCTTC
>TRBJ2-1|TRBV6-2/TRBV6-3|-|-
CASSYPLGSEQFF
TGTGCCAGCAGTTACCCCCTTGGCAGTGAGCAGTTCTTC
>TRBJ1-1|TRBV10-1|-|few
CATPDGRGACRAFF
TGCGCCACCCCGGACGGGCGTGGGGCTTGTAGAGCTTTCTTT
>TRBJ1-2|TRBV19|-|once
CASSDRLGGYTF
TGTGCCAGTAGTGACAGGCTTGGGGGCTACACCTTC
>TRBJ2-7|TRBV27|TRBD2|-
CASSLSASGEPEQYF
TGTGCCAGCAGTTTATCGGCTAGCGGGGAGCCCGAGCAGTACTTC
>TRBJ2-3|TRBV19|-|-
CASSISISTDTQYF
TGTGCCAGTAGTATTTCCATTAGCACAGATACGCAGTATTTT
>TRBJ2-1|TRBV7-2|TRBD2|once
CASSRTSGNNEQFF
TGTGCCAGCAGCCGGACTAGCGGGAACAATGAGCAGTTCTTC
>TRBJ1-1|TRBV3-1/TRBV3-2|TRBD1|-
CASSQGTGRTEAFF
TGTGCCAGCAGCCAAGGGACAGGAAGGACTGAAGCTTTCTTT
>TRBJ2-7|TRBV10-1|TRBD1|few
CASSGDRAMGEQYF
TGCGCCAGCAGTGGGGACAGGGCAATGGGCGAGCAGTACTTC
>TRBJ2-2|TRBV28|-|-
CASTERRTMNTGELFF
TGTGCCAGCACCGAGAGGCGGACAATGAACACCGGGGAGCTGTTTTTT
>TRBJ2-7|TRBV7-9|-|-
CASSHPRSGYEQYF
TGTGCCAGCAGCCACCCCCGCTCAGGCTACGAGCAGTACTTC
>TRBJ1-5|TRBV4-1|-|-
CASSQESPRQPQHF
TGCGCCAGCAGCCAAGAGTCACCCCGGCAGCCCCAGCATTTT
>TRBJ1-1|TRBV7-3|TRBD1|-
CASSVTGWGNTEAFF
TGTGCCAGCAGCGTGACAGGGTGGGGGAACACTGAAGCTTTCTTT
>TRBJ2-5|TRBV10-3|-|-
CAISTGQETQYF
TGTGCCATCAGTACAGGGCAAGAGACCCAGTACTTC
>TRBJ1-2|TRBV28|TRBD1|-
CASSPGDRGYGYTF
TGTGCCAGCAGCCCTGGGGACAGGGGGTATGGCTACACCTTC
>TRBJ2-7|TRBV21-1|-|few
CASSGVAGYTYEQYF
TGTGCCAGCAGCGGTGTAGCGGGGTATACCTACGAGCAGTACTTC
>TRBJ1-2|TRBV5-1|-|-
CASSPARDPSYTF
TGCGCCAGCAGCCCGGCCCGGGATCCTAGCTACACCTTC
>TRBJ1-5|TRBV7-8|-|-
CASRPGRVGQPQHF
TGTGCCAGCAGACCCGGCAGGGTCGGACAGCCCCAGCATTTT
>TRBJ2-1|TRBV7-2|-|few
CASSLIRGAYNEQFF
TGTGCCAGCAGCTTAATTCGGGGGGCTTACAATGAGCAGTTCTTC
>TRBJ2-2|TRBV7-8|-|-
CASSLGSGLFTNTGELFF
TGTGCCAGCAGCTTGGGTAGCGGCCTATTTACGAACACCGGGGAGCTGTTTTTT
>TRBJ2-2|TRBV9|TRBD2|-
CASSARGRGEAGELFF
TGTGCCAGCAGCGCCCGAGGGAGGGGAGAGGCCGGGGAGCTGTTTTTT
>TRBJ1-5|TRBV6-1|-|-
CASSFGEDQPQHF
TGTGCCAGCAGTTTCGGGGAGGATCAGCCCCAGCATTTT
>TRBJ1-4|TRBV4-2|TRBD1|-
CASSQGTGDNEKLFF
TGTGCCAGCAGCCAAGGGACAGGGGATAACGAAAAACTGTTTTTT
>TRBJ2-5|TRBV9|TRBD1|-
CASSAPDRELQETQYF
TGTGCCAGCAGCGCCCCGGACAGGGAACTCCAAGAGACCCAGTACTTC
>TRBJ2-1|TRBV12-3/TRBV12-4|-|-
CASTRGRDEQFF
TGTGCCAGCACTCGCGGGCGTGATGAGCAGTTCTTC
>TRBJ2-7|TRBV27|TRBD2|-
CASSRTSGTYEQYF
TGTGCCAGCAGTCGGACTAGCGGTACCTACGAGCAGTACTTC
>TRBJ2-1|TRBV9|-|-
CASSVDHGGEQFF
TGTGCCAGCAGCGTCGACCACGGGGGTGAGCAGTTCTTC
>TRBJ1-2|TRBV6-1|TRBD1|-
CASSEGQGAFRGYTF
TGTGCCAGCAGTGAGGGGCAGGGGGCGTTCCGGGGCTACACCTTC
>TRBJ1-4|TRBV19|-|-
CASSIDRRGNEKLFF
TGTGCCAGTAGTATCGACAGGCGTGGTAATGAAAAACTGTTTTTT
>TRBJ1-2|TRBV28|TRBD1|-
CASRQGDGYTF
TGTGCCAGCAGACAGGGGGATGGCTACACCTTC
>TRBJ1-1|TRBV5-1|-|-
CASSPQGSKNTEAFF
TGCGCCAGCAGCCCCCAGGGGTCTAAGAACACTGAAGCTTTCTTT
>TRBJ2-6|TRBV5-1|-|-
CASSLSEASGANVLTF
TGCGCCAGCAGCTTGTCAGAGGCCTCTGGGGCCAACGTCCTGACTTTC
>TRBJ2-5|TRBV28|TRBD1|-
CASREDRGAGETQYF
TGTGCCAGCAGGGAGGACAGGGGGGCCGGAGAGACCCAGTACTTC
>TRBJ2-1|TRBV11-2|TRBD2|-
CASSLTAGDEQFF
TGTGCCAGCAGCTTGACAGCGGGGGATGAGCAGTTCTTC
>TRBJ2-2|TRBV7-2|TRBD2|-
CASSTAGGGAANTGELFF
TGTGCCAGCAGCACCGCGGGGGGCGGGGCAGCGAACACCGGGGAGCTGTTTTTT
>TRBJ2-7|TRBV10-3|-|-
CAISDDRQSYEQYF
TGTGCCATCAGTGATGACAGACAATCCTACGAGCAGTACTTC
>TRBJ1-1|TRBV30|-|-
CAWSVRSGRETEAFF
TGTGCCTGGAGTGTAAGATCAGGACGGGAGACTGAAGCTTTCTTT
>TRBJ1-6|TRBV27|TRBD1|-
CASSLVGQGTGSPLHF
TGTGCCAGCAGTTTAGTGGGACAGGGAACGGGTTCACCCCTCCACTTT
>TRBJ2-5|TRBV6-5|-|-
CASTMPAQETQYF
TGTGCCAGCACTATGCCCGCCCAAGAGACCCAGTACTTC
>TRBJ2-5|TRBV7-2|TRBD2|-
CASSLIRGGRETQYF
TGTGCCAGCAGCTTAATACGGGGGGGCCGGGAGACCCAGTACTTC
>TRBJ1-6|TRBV2|TRBD1|-
CASSTQPGQGNRPYNSPLHF
TGTGCCAGCAGTACCCAACCGGGACAGGGGAACAGACCCTATAATTCACCCCTCCACTTT
>TRBJ2-2|TRBV6-1|-|-
CASSEGPTNTGELFF
TGTGCCAGCAGTGAGGGGCCGACGAACACCGGGGAGCTGTTTTTT
>TRBJ1-3|TRBV18|TRBD1|-
CASSPRGGAEGNTIYF
TGTGCCAGCTCACCAAGAGGGGGCGCGGAGGGAAACACCATATATTTT
>TRBJ1-1|TRBV18|-|few
CASSPSLSDTEAFF
TGTGCCAGCTCACCTTCACTATCGGACACTGAAGCTTTCTTT